Within the sample, the clone carrying this T cell receptor delta chain is hyperexpanded (1% or more). The antigen is unknown. Other DNA sequences in the same sample also yield this CDR3. The CDR3 length is 18 residues. The junction had 1 base not matched to a gene; V was cut back by 1 base and J by 0 bases. CDR1 GEAIGNYY and CDR2 EKD come from the germline V gene. This entry is derived from a study of gammadelta T cells in human blood. Study results and caveats: Right after birth, innate γδ T cells reportedly expanded polyclonally after microbial exposure.

TCRdb reanalysed the RT-PCR reads via CATT. The data show over 900 delta-chain clones, with under 25% seen just once and around 21% held by the top ten. The sequence derives from a human donor. V and J are TRDV2 and TRDJ3; 11 bases match TRDD3. Specimen: Vgamma9Vdelta2 gamma-delta T cells from infant blood. This CDR3 is CACDTGGYGSWDTRQMFF. The CDR3 coding sequence is TGTGCCTGTGACACTGGGGGATACGGCTCCTGGGACACCCGACAGATGTTTTTC.